This entry lists 32 T cell receptor beta chains sequenced from one sample in a study of blood T cell repertoires in COVID-19. The table came from immunoSEQ multiplex PCR; TCRdb's copy has only in-frame clones and leaves some out. The sample consists of roughly 250,000 clones, about 80% of them appearing once. Sample: peripheral blood. These receptors were obtained from a woman older than 75 with active or convalescent COVID-19.

The CDR3 protein is CASTAQGVGGGYTF. CDR3 DNA sequence: TGTGCCAGCACCGCCCAGGGGGTCGGAGGTGGCTACACCTTC. This rearrangement joins TRBV2 to TRBJ1-2, with TRBD1 matching over 7 bases. The V gene's germline CDR1 is SNHLY and CDR2 FYNNEI. V trimming: 7 bases; J trimming: 7 bases; junction bases outside the gene matches: 12. This CDR3 is 14 amino acids long.

Comments on this clone: One junction end disagrees with the germline gene, perhaps due to a read error. The rearrangement links TRBV7-2 to TRBJ2-4; a weak D match, TRBD1 (5 bases). Germline V gene sequence: CDR1 SGHTA, CDR2 FQGNSA. This CDR3 spans 15 amino acids. The CDR3: CASSPSSGSRNTQYF. The DNA for the CDR3 is TGTGCCAGCAGTCCTTCTTCAGGGTCCAGAAACACTCAGTACTTC.

This clone was found a few times. J is TRBJ1-1 and V is TRBV5-1, with TRBD1 matching 9 bases. J lost 5 bases, V lost 4 bases, and 12 bases had no gene match. Per the germline V gene, CDR1 is SGHRS and CDR2 is YFSETQ. The CDR3 spans 16 residues. The CDR3 DNA is TGCGCCAGCAGCATACCTACAGGGGGCGCGGGTACTGAAGCTTTCTTT. Translation gives CASSIPTGGAGTEAFF.

This rearrangement joins TRBV5-4 to TRBJ1-1; possible D gene TRBD1, 6 bases. V dropped 3 bases and J dropped 0 bases, with 12 bases sitting between them. The CDR3 sequence is 15 residues long. From germline, CDR1 is SGHNT and CDR2 YYREEE (reference sequence). The CDR3 here is CASSSTTGLNTEAFF. The CDR3 DNA sequence: TGTGCCAGCAGCTCAACGACAGGCCTGAACACTGAAGCTTTCTTT.

This clone was picked up a small number of times. V usage is TRBV5-4 and J usage is TRBJ1-3, with TRBD1 matching over 8 bases. Germline lookup yields CDR1 SGHNT and CDR2 YYREEE (reference sequence). Trimming at V came to 2 bases and at J to 4 bases, leaving 5 bases not matched to a gene. CDR3 length: 15 residues. CDR3 protein: CASSFQGAPGNTIYF. CDR3 in DNA: TGTGCCAGCAGCTTCCAGGGGGCGCCGGGAAACACCATATATTTT.

The rearrangement uses TRBV19 and TRBJ2-1, with 8 bases lining up with TRBD2. V was pared by 10 bases and J by 7 bases, with 9 bases of the junction left unmatched. From germline, CDR1 is LNHDA and CDR2 SQIVND (reference sequence). CDR3 length: 13 amino acids. The CDR3 coding sequence is TGTGCCACCGCGGGAGGCCCAGGGAATGAGCAGTTCTTC. Amino acids: CATAGGPGNEQFF. Combining the CDR3 with reference TRBV19 and TRBJ2-1 gives the whole variable domain DGGITQSPKYLFRKEGQNVTLSCEQNLNHDAMYWYRQDPGQGLRLIYYSQIVNDFQKGDIAEGYSVSREKKESFPLTVTSAQKNPTAFYLCATAGGPGNEQFFGPGTRLTVL.

This sequence joins TRBV30 and TRBJ1-3; D may be TRBD1 (6 bases). The germline V gene encodes CDR1 GTSNPN and CDR2 SVGIG (reference sequence). CDR3 length: 15 amino acids. Trimming removed 3 bases from V and 0 bases from J, with 12 bases in between. The CDR3 DNA reads TGTGCCTGGAGCCACGGACAGTCCTCTGGAAACACCATATATTTT. It translates to CAWSHGQSSGNTIYF.

This clone was recorded a few times. The rearrangement joins TRBV10-2 to TRBJ2-2; 13 nucleotides agree with TRBD2. This CDR3 is built from 15 residues. V dropped 6 bases and J dropped 6; count of bases not matched to a gene: 4. The germline V gene encodes CDR1 WSHSY and CDR2 SAAADI. The CDR3 spells CASRTLAGGPGELFF. CDR3 nucleotide sequence: TGCGCCAGCAGAACACTAGCGGGGGGGCCCGGGGAGCTGTTTTTT.

The gene calls are TRBV3-1 (or the pseudogene TRBV3-2) and TRBJ1-2, with TRBD1 identical over 11 bases. After removal of 7 bases from V and 5 bases from J, the junction contained 9 bases not matched to a gene. The CDR3 sequence is 15 residues long. Germline CDR1 reads LGHDT; CDR2 reads YNNKEL (reference sequence). CDR3 amino acids: CASNPYRDRGYGYTF. CDR3 coding DNA: TGTGCCAGCAACCCCTACCGGGACAGGGGGTATGGCTACACCTTC.

The V call is TRBV5-1, the J call TRBJ2-7, with 8 bases identical to TRBD1. This CDR3 spans 16 amino acids. Germline V gives CDR1 SGHRS, CDR2 YFSETQ. The V and J ends lost 2 bases and 2 bases, in that order; junction bases with no gene match: 9. The CDR3, as DNA: TGCGCCAGCAGCTTTACTCGACTGGGACAGGCCTACGAGCAGTACTTC. Amino acids: CASSFTRLGQAYEQYF.

This chain connects TRBV6-1 to TRBJ1-1; D possibly corresponds to TRBD1 (5 bases). The length of the CDR3 is 15 residues. The V end lost 0 bases, the J end lost 0 bases, and 8 bases lay between the germline ends. CDR1 is MNHNS, CDR2 SASEGT, per germline. CDR3 DNA sequence: TGTGCCAGCAGTGAAGCGACAGTGATGAACACTGAAGCTTTCTTT. Its protein is CASSEATVMNTEAFF.

The chain uses TRBV28 and TRBJ2-7; no clear D gene. V was shortened by 4 bases and J by 2 bases, with 12 bases between the two germline ends. CDR3 length: 14 residues. Germline CDR1 is MDHEN and CDR2 is SYDVKM. The CDR3 spells CASSSGLLPYEQYF. The CDR3 nucleotides are TGTGCCAGCAGTTCAGGCCTGCTCCCCTACGAGCAGTACTTC.

This clone was seen a handful of times. This chain joins TRBV18 and TRBJ1-4, with D unresolved. Per the germline V gene, CDR1 is KGHSH and CDR2 is LQKENI. The length of the CDR3 is 15 residues. V gave up 3 bases and J gave up 6 bases, with 14 bases separating them. The CDR3 region is CASSPPPRADEKLFF. DNA for the CDR3: TGTGCCAGCTCACCTCCTCCGAGGGCTGATGAAAAACTGTTTTTT.

This chain uses TRBV5-1 with TRBJ1-5; 7 bases line up with TRBD1. The CDR3 consists of 15 residues. The ends lost 2 bases at V and 9 bases at J; junction bases unmatched: 11. Germline CDR1 is SGHRS and CDR2 is YFSETQ. In DNA, the CDR3 is TGCGCCAGCAGCTTATCTTCAGGGGGTCAGGGGCCCCAGCATTTT. Its protein is CASSLSSGGQGPQHF.

The DNA for the CDR3 is TGTGCCAGCAGCGAACAACAGGAAAACACTGAAGCTTTCTTT. This translates into CASSEQQENTEAFF. The chain has TRBV9 and TRBJ1-1, with D maybe TRBD1 (5 bases). Trimming took 3 bases from V and 2 from J, leaving 11 bases between them. Germline values: CDR1 SGDLS, CDR2 YYNGEE. The CDR3 totals 14 residues.

The rearrangement joins TRBV5-4 to TRBJ2-7; TRBD1 might be the D (5 bases). The CDR3 length is 13 residues. Germline V lookup: CDR1 SGHNT, CDR2 YYREEE (reference sequence). V was cut by 4 bases and J by 7 bases, with 15 bases left in between. The CDR3 region has the DNA TGTGCCAGCAGCCTTCTAGGGGCTCGGGAGCAGTACTTC. Amino acid sequence: CASSLLGAREQYF.

V gene TRBV13 combines with J gene TRBJ2-1; TRBD1 matches at 10 bases. This CDR3 is 14 amino acids long. Germline V gene data show CDR1 as PRHDT and CDR2 as FYEKMQ (reference sequence). The junction had 1 base not matched to a gene; V was cut back by 2 bases and J by 6 bases. In nucleotides, the CDR3 is TGTGCCAGCAGCTTAAGGGACAGGGGCAATGAGCAGTTCTTC. This translates into CASSLRDRGNEQFF. Full variable domain (rest looked up from reference TRBV13 and TRBJ2-1): AAGVIQSPRHLIKEKRETATLKCYPIPRHDTVYWYQQGPGQDPQFLISFYEKMQSDKGSIPDRFSAQQFSDYHSELNMSSLELGDSALYFCASSLRDRGNEQFFGPGTRLTVL.

The chain uses TRBV10-2 and TRBJ2-3; 15 positions agree with TRBD2. J was trimmed by 2 bases and V by 6 bases; bases with no gene match: 9. Germline CDR1 and CDR2: WSHSY and SAAADI. The CDR3 extends over 18 amino acids. The CDR3 loop reads CASSESGTSGGNTDTQYF. CDR3 nucleotides: TGCGCCAGCAGCGAATCCGGGACTAGCGGGGGGAACACAGATACGCAGTATTTT.

This chain joins TRBV27 and TRBJ2-1, with 7 nucleotides matching TRBD2. Germline values: CDR1 MNHEY, CDR2 SMNVEV (reference sequence). CDR3 length: 14 residues. V trimming: 1 base; J trimming: 8 bases; junction bases outside the gene matches: 5. CDR3 coding DNA: TGTGCCAGCAGTTTATATCGGCGGGAGTATGAGCAGTTCTTC. Translated: CASSLYRREYEQFF.

The chain couples TRBV5-1 to TRBJ1-2, with D tentatively TRBD1 (5 bases). The V and J ends lost 5 bases and 1 base respectively, with 15 bases between them. Germline V gives CDR1 SGHRS, CDR2 YFSETQ. The CDR3 has 15 amino acids. Written as DNA, the CDR3 is TGCGCCAGCAGTTCGGACCCGGGGGTTAACTATGGCTACACCTTC. Its protein product is CASSSDPGVNYGYTF.

V and J are TRBV9 and TRBJ1-6, with TRBD1 as a possible D gene (5 bases). CDR1 is SGDLS and CDR2 is YYNGEE in the germline V gene. The CDR3 extends over 18 amino acids. V lost 0 bases and J lost 0, with 13 bases in between. CDR3 in amino acids: CASSVGSTGASYNSPLHF. The CDR3 DNA is TGTGCCAGCAGCGTAGGTAGCACAGGAGCCTCCTATAATTCACCCCTCCACTTT.

J is TRBJ2-3 and V is TRBV7-8; the D gene is possibly TRBD1 (6 bases). V lost 0 bases and J 2 bases, leaving 9 bases between the germline ends. This CDR3 has 15 amino acids. CDR1 and CDR2 (germline): SGHVS, FQNEAQ. CDR3 sequence reads: CASSLAGAVTDTQYF. Here the CDR3 DNA reads TGTGCCAGCAGCTTAGCGGGGGCAGTCACAGATACGCAGTATTTT.

CDR3 protein: CASSFLDRGNQPQHF. In DNA, the CDR3 is TGTGCCAGCAGCTTCTTAGACAGGGGGAATCAGCCCCAGCATTTT. The genes are TRBV7-8 and TRBJ1-5, with 9 bases matching TRBD1. V lost 3 bases and J lost 4; bases outside the gene matches: 4. Per germline, CDR1 SGHVS and CDR2 FQNEAQ. The CDR3 runs 15 residues. Full variable domain (remainder filled in from reference TRBV7-8 and TRBJ1-5): GAGVSQSPRYKVAKRGQDVALRCDPISGHVSLFWYQQALGQGPEFLTYFQNEAQLDKSGLPSDRFFAERPEGSVSTLKIQRTQQEDSAVYLCASSFLDRGNQPQHFGDGTRLSIL.

The genes are TRBV7-8 and TRBJ1-6, with D uncertain. The CDR3 covers 17 residues. Per the germline V gene, CDR1 is SGHVS and CDR2 is FQNEAQ. The V end lost 2 bases, the J end lost 4 bases, and 15 bases lay between the germline ends. This CDR3 is CASSLSPSGGYNSPLHF. For the CDR3, the DNA is TGTGCCAGCAGCTTATCTCCTTCGGGAGGGTATAATTCACCCCTCCACTTT.

This chain links TRBV6-1 with TRBJ1-3; 7 bases map to TRBD1. Per germline, CDR1 MNHNS and CDR2 SASEGT. Trimming removed 1 base from V and 12 bases from J; junction bases left unmatched: 6. The CDR3 is 13 residues long. The DNA of the CDR3 is TGTGCCAGCAGTGAAGGAGTGGGACAGTTCATATATTTT. Residues: CASSEGVGQFIYF.

The V and J genes are TRBV2 and TRBJ1-5; D is uncertain. Germline loops: CDR1 SNHLY, CDR2 FYNNEI. The CDR3 consists of 13 residues. V shed 6 bases and J shed 7 bases, with 13 bases lying between them. CDR3 region: CASRVVRGQPQHF. In DNA form, the CDR3 reads TGTGCCAGCAGGGTCGTGCGAGGGCAGCCCCAGCATTTT.

V and J are TRBV10-2 and TRBJ2-3; weak D call: TRBD2 (7 bases). With 6 bases removed from V and 2 bases from J, the gap between germline ends came to 15 bases. The germline gives CDR1 WSHSY, CDR2 SAAADI. This CDR3 has 15 amino acids. CDR3 loop: CASSGPAGATDTQYF. The CDR3 DNA sequence: TGCGCCAGCAGCGGTCCGGCGGGGGCCACAGATACGCAGTATTTT.

In its sample, this clone was seen once. The gene calls are TRBV28 and TRBJ1-2, with TRBD1 matching over 11 bases. Germline lookup yields CDR1 MDHEN and CDR2 SYDVKM. The CDR3 is 16 residues long. V was pared by 5 bases and J by 0 bases, with 5 bases of the junction left unmatched. CDR3 in DNA: TGTGCCAGCAGTGATCAGGACAGGGGGCCTAACTATGGCTACACCTTC. Translation gives CASSDQDRGPNYGYTF.

This sequence joins TRBV2 and TRBJ2-3, with TRBD2 as a possible D gene (6 bases). The CDR3 length is 14 residues. The germline V gene encodes CDR1 SNHLY and CDR2 FYNNEI. Trimming stripped 3 bases from V and 5 bases from J, with 12 bases between. CDR3 amino acids: CASSDQGGGDTQYF. CDR3 nucleotides: TGTGCCAGCAGTGACCAGGGAGGTGGAGATACGCAGTATTTT.

The V and J genes are TRBV29-1 and TRBJ2-3, with 14 nucleotides matching TRBD2. The germline V gene encodes CDR1 SQVTM and CDR2 ANQGSEA. Trimming cost V 0 bases and J 2 bases; bases outside gene matches: 13. The CDR3 sequence is 20 residues long. This CDR3 is CSVEDLVTSGRVWVTDTQYF. CDR3 DNA sequence: TGCAGCGTTGAAGATCTGGTGACTAGCGGGAGGGTATGGGTCACAGATACGCAGTATTTT.

This clone was recorded only once. CDR3 protein: CSVAQSNEKLFF. In nucleotides, the CDR3 is TGCAGCGTTGCCCAGTCTAATGAAAAACTGTTTTTT. The J gene is TRBJ1-4, the V gene TRBV29-1; D remains ambiguous. Germline CDR1 reads SQVTM; CDR2 reads ANQGSEA. The CDR3 length is 12 residues. V lost 4 bases to trimming and J lost 3 bases, with 6 bases between them.

J is TRBJ2-6 and V is TRBV9, with 8 bases lining up with TRBD2. This CDR3 region has 18 residues. After removal of 0 bases from V and 0 bases from J, the junction contained 5 bases not matched to a gene. Germline V gene data show CDR1 as SGDLS and CDR2 as YYNGEE. The DNA of the CDR3 is TGTGCCAGCAGCGTAGGGCGGGAGGTTAACTCTGGGGCCAACGTCCTGACTTTC. It specifies CASSVGREVNSGANVLTF. The full variable domain, rest sourced from reference TRBV9 and TRBJ2-6, is DSGVTQTPKHLITATGQRVTLRCSPRSGDLSVYWYQQSLDQGLQFLIQYYNGEERAKGNILERFSAQQFPDLHSELNLSSLELGDSALYFCASSVGREVNSGANVLTFGAGSRLTVL.